This T cell receptor (beta chain) originates from a study of CD8+CD57+ T cells in acquired aplastic anemia. Study-level points and caveats: A significant difference in CD8+ Simpson's diversity between patients and controls was not found.

The TCR beta profiling, which covered VDJ combination and CDR3 sequence, was carried out using genomic DNA as the template. One entry per CDR3 protein results from TCRdb running MiXCR on the reads. This table holds over 100,000 distinct CDR3 sequences, less than 45% found once. About this clonotype: Its antigen remains unknown.

The material sequenced was sorted CD4+, CD8+, or CD8+CD57+ T cells (not recorded which) from PBMCs. This TCR was sampled from a human donor in good health, serving as a control.

In DNA form, the CDR3 reads TGTGCCAGACAGGGCCCCTATGGCTACACCTTC. Protein: CARQGPYGYTF. This chain uses TRBV2 with TRBJ1-2; a weak D match, TRBD1 (6 bases). Germline CDR1 and CDR2: SNHLY and FYNNEI. V was trimmed by 9 bases and J by 4 bases, leaving 9 bases between them. This CDR3 comprises 11 residues.